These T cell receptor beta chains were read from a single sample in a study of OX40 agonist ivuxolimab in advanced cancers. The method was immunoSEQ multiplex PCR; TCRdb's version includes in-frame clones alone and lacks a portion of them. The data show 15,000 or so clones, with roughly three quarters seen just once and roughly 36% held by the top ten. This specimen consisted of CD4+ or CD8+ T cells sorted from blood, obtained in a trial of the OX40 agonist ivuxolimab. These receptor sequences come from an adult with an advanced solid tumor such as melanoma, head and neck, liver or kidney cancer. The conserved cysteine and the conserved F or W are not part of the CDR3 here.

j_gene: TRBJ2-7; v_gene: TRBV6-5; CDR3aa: ASSWGQGGYEQY
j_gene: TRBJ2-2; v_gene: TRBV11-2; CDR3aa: ASSLGSSPGELF
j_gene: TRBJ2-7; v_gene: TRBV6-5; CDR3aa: ASSYSVGGYYEQY
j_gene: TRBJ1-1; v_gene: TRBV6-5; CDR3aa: ASSYSGRGAEAF
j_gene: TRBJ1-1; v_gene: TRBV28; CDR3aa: ASSSDALNTEAF
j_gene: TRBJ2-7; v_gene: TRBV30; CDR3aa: AWRQGASLEQY
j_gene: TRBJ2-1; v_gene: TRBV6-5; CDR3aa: ASSTGVPYNEQF
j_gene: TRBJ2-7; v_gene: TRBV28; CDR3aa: ASSLWGYEQY
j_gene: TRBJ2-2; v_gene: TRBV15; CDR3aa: ATSRERNTGELF
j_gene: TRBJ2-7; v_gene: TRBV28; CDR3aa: ASRLDPIASYEQY
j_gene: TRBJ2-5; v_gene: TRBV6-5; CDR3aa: ASSYGQGGETQY
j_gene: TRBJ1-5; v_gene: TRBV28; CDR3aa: ASSLGSAWTKGNQPQH
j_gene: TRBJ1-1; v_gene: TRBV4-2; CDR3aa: ASSLGGEELGTEAF
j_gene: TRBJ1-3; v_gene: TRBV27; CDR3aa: ASSTGAIGNTIY
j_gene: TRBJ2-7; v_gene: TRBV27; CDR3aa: ASSFLGVNEQY
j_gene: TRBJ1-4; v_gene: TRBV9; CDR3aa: ASSETGGNEKLF
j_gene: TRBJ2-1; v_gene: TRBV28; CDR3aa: ASSSLIHEQF
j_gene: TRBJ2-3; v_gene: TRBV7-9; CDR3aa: ASRPIATSTDTQY
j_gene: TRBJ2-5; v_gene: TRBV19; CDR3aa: ASSPGTSQETQY
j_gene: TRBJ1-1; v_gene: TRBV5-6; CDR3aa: ASSFVTVGNTEAF
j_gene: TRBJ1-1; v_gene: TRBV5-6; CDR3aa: ASSLASRRSIAF
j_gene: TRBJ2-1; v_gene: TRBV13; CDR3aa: ASSQEGPYNEQF
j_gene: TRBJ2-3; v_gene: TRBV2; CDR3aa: ASSDHTQTSTDTQY
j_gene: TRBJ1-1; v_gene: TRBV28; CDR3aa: ASSLQPNTEAF
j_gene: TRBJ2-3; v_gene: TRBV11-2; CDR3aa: ASSNRPTRGTDTQY
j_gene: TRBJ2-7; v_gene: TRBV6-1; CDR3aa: ASSPRGQSYEQY
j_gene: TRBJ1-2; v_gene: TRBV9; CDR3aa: ASSAADRGHYGYT
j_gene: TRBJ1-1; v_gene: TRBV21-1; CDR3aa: ASSKGAGVTEAF
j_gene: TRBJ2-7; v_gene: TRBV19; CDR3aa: ASSPGLGYEQY
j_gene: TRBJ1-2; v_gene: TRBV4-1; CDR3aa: ASSQGWTGDYGYT
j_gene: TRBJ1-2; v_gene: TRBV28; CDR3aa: ASSLRQGANYGYT
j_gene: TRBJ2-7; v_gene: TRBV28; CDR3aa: ASSLAGGNYEQY
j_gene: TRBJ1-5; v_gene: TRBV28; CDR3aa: ASSLRTEVGNQPQH
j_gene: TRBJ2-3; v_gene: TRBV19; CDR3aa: ASSATGTDTQY
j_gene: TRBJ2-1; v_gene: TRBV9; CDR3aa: ASRPGTGGARSGSYNEQF
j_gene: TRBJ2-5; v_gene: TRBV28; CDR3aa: ASSPGLRQETQY
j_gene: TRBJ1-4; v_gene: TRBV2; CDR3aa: ASSEAEGWPNEKLF
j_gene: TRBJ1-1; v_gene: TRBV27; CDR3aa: ASSFGFTNTEAF
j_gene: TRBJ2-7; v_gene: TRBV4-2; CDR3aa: ASSLKGHYEQY
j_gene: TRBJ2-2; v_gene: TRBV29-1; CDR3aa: SVSAGGELF
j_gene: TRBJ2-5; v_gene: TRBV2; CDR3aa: ASSEMGAFQETQY
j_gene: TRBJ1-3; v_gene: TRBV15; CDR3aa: ATSRGRGVGNTIY
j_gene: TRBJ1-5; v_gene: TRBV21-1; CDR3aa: ASSTVISNQPQH
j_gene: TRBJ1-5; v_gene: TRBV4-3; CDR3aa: ASSQDRGNGAQPQH
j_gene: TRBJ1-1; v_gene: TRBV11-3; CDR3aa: ASALKAGYTEAF
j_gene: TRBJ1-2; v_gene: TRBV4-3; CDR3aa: ASSQDGGRDYGYT
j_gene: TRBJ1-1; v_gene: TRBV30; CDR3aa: AWSVGGTEAF
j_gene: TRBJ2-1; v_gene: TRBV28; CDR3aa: ATSYNEQF
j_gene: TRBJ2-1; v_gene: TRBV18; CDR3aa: ASSPPPSGAAIYNEQF